Sequencing of this TCR beta chain was carried out in a study of blood T cell repertoires in COVID-19. In terms of age and location, participants ranged from roughly 18 to 100 years and lived in about 25 US areas. The table came from immunoSEQ multiplex PCR; TCRdb's copy has only in-frame clones and leaves some out. The sample holds 490,000 or so clones; over 75% are singletons and the top ten take 1.5% to 2%. The CDR3 is made up of 13 amino acids. The germline V gene encodes CDR1 ENHRY and CDR2 SYGVKD. V lost 6 bases and J lost 5, with 8 bases in between. The receptor comes from a woman between 40 and 50 years old who had recovered from COVID-19. Sequenced sample: PBMCs or T cells enriched from blood (not recorded which). V and J are TRBV10-3 and TRBJ1-6; tentatively, D is TRBD1 (5 bases). CDR3 DNA sequence: TGTGCCATCAGGACAGACCATAATTCACCCCTCCACTTT. This encodes CAIRTDHNSPLHF.